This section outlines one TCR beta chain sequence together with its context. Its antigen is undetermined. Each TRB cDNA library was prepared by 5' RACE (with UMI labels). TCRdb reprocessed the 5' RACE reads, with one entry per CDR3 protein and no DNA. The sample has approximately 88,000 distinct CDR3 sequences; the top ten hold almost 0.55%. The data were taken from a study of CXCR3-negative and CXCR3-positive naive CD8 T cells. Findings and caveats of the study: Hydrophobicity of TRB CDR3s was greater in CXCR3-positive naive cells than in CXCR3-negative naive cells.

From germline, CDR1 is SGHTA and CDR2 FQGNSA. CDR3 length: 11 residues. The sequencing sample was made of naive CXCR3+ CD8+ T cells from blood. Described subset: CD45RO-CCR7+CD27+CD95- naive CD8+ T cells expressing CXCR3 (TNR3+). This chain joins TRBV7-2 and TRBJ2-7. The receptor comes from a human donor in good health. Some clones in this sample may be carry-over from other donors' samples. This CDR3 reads CASSQQLGQYF.